This record covers a single T cell receptor beta chain. Its antigen is currently unknown. Mouse gene names apply. This sample was taken from a study of tissue T cells after allogeneic stem cell transplantation. Profiling relied on immunoSEQ multiplex PCR, and the TCRdb table lists in-frame clones only, not all of them. This sample has thousands of clones, with around 60% found just once. Study outcomes and limitations: Few T cell clones were shared across patients, but motif clusters showed tissue-specific shared signatures. Anatomically similar tissues had similar TCR repertoires within each patient.

As to time point: mouse harvest day 7 after allogeneic transplant. Each mouse received 10^7 T-cell-depleted marrow cells plus 10^6 splenic CD5+ T cells by tail vein. This mouse GVHD model was MHC-mismatched B6 to BALB/c, profiled day 7 or 14. This clonotype originated in a female BALB/c mouse given C57BL/6 T cells with graft-versus-host disease after an allogeneic hematopoietic cell transplant. The sample consisted of gut tissue.

The CDR3 sequence is CASSPGGAETLYF. The CDR3 bases that were read are TGTGCCAGCAGTCCGGGGGGTGCAGAAACGCTGTAT. V is TRBV13-1 and J is TRBJ2-3; D might be TRBD1 or TRBD2, each matching 5 bases. The CDR3 is cut off 1 residue early in the read; its end comes from the germline J gene. The CDR3 is 13 amino acids. CDR1 is NSHNY and CDR2 is SYGAGN in the germline V gene. V dropped 4 bases and J dropped 1 base, with 7 bases sitting between them.